These 12 T cell receptor beta chains share one sample of origin, sequenced in a study of T-cell memory formation after mild COVID-19 (dated by TCRdb to about 2021). The library was built by means of 5' RACE. The sequencing machine was an Illumina NovaSeq 6000. The public reads were run again by TCRdb, first through fastp at Q25 and then through MiXCR, and only productive beta chains were kept. Entries that share a CDR3 protein sequence are merged under the most common genes and DNA. Present in this sample are approximately 580,000 distinct CDR3 sequences, roughly 20% of which were seen just once. 12% of the sample lies in the top ten. Material for sequencing was PBMCs or a T cell subset sorted from them (not recorded which). These TCRs come from an adult woman who had mild COVID-19 (a few samples of this study predate the infection). The sample titles of this study are shuffled in the database, so cell type and time point are left out; the donor was told from shared clones.

This clonotype was counted a few times. The V call is TRBV7-2, the J call TRBJ2-7, with 10 nucleotides matching TRBD1. J lost 5 bases, V lost 2 bases, and 9 bases had no gene match. The CDR3 loop spans 16 amino acids. Per the germline V gene, CDR1 is SGHTA and CDR2 is FQGNSA. CDR3 loop: CASSLRPGQGRNEQYF. The CDR3 DNA reads TGTGCCAGCAGCTTAAGACCGGGACAGGGGAGGAACGAGCAGTACTTC.

This clonotype was counted between two and nine times. J is TRBJ2-2 and V is TRBV14; D is uncertain. Deletions cut 2 bases from V and 5 bases from J, with 12 bases between. This CDR3 region has 15 residues. The germline V gene has CDR1 SGHDN and CDR2 FVKESK. The CDR3 reads CASSQKGYFTGELFF. In DNA form, the CDR3 reads TGTGCCAGCAGCCAAAAAGGGTATTTTACCGGGGAGCTGTTTTTT.

This sequence joins TRBV15 and TRBJ2-2, with a possible D match to TRBD1 (6 bases). The germline CDR1 and CDR2 sequences are LNHNV and YYDKDF (reference sequence). The germline V and J ends were trimmed by 1 base and 0 bases, with 15 bases remaining between them. The CDR3 totals 18 residues. The DNA of the CDR3 is TGTGCCACCAGCAGAGCCCCAGACAGGACCGCGAACACCGGGGAGCTGTTTTTT. Translating it yields CATSRAPDRTANTGELFF.

The chain employs TRBV20-1 and TRBJ2-7; 10 nucleotides match TRBD2. Per germline, CDR1 DFQATT and CDR2 SNEGSKA (reference sequence). This CDR3 contains 13 residues. V was clipped by 3 bases and J by 6 bases; unmatched bases: 5. This CDR3 reads CSARSSGGFEQYF. The DNA for the CDR3 is TGCAGTGCTAGGTCTAGCGGGGGTTTCGAGCAGTACTTC.

The chain links TRBV20-1 to TRBJ2-7, with 10 bases lining up with TRBD1. In germline, CDR1 is DFQATT, CDR2 SNEGSKA (reference sequence). V shed 3 bases, J shed 2 bases, and the junction held 19 bases outside the gene matches. The CDR3 has 19 residues. In DNA, the CDR3 is TGCAGTGCTAGTCCGACAGGGACAGGGGAAACGGTAGAGCCCTACGAGCAGTACTTC. Protein product: CSASPTGTGETVEPYEQYF.

This clonotype was counted a few times. The chain links TRBV20-1 to TRBJ2-3, with 8 positions matching TRBD2. J gave up 3 bases and V 1 base, and 6 bases lay outside the gene matches. The CDR3 contains 15 residues. The germline CDR1 and CDR2 sequences are DFQATT and SNEGSKA (reference sequence). DNA for the CDR3: TGCAGTGCTAGAGTAGCGGGGACCGGAACAGATACGCAGTATTTT. Protein: CSARVAGTGTDTQYF.

The chain uses TRBV6-2 or TRBV6-3 and TRBJ2-2; 7 nucleotides match TRBD1. From germline, CDR1 is MNHEY and CDR2 SVGEGT. J lost 1 base, V lost 7 bases, and 6 bases had no gene match. The CDR3 contains 15 residues. The CDR3 nucleotides read TGTGCCAGCATCCACGGGACAGAGAACACCGGGGAGCTGTTTTTT. Its protein product is CASIHGTENTGELFF.

The chain couples TRBV20-1 to TRBJ2-1; the D is unclear. V lost 2 bases, J lost 6 bases, and 11 bases lay in between. The CDR3 has 13 amino acids. From germline, CDR1 is DFQATT and CDR2 SNEGSKA (reference sequence). As DNA, the CDR3 is TGCAGTGCTAGACCCAGGATCCCCAATGAGCAGTTCTTC. Protein sequence: CSARPRIPNEQFF.

As for this clonotype: One end of the junction varies from germline; a read error may be responsible. The chain is built from TRBV29-1 and TRBJ2-7, with D possibly matching TRBD2 (5 bases). The CDR3 consists of 13 residues. Germline lookup yields CDR1 SQVTM and CDR2 ANQGSEA. CDR3 nucleotides: TGCAGCGTCGAAGCGGAAACTCCCTACGAGCAGTACTTC. This codes for CSVEAETPYEQYF.

V gene TRBV20-1 combines with J gene TRBJ2-3; 12 bases map to TRBD2. CDR1 is DFQATT and CDR2 is SNEGSKA in the germline V gene (reference sequence). This CDR3 region has 18 residues. With 0 bases clipped from V and 3 bases from J, the junction kept 10 bases outside the gene matches. The CDR3 here is CSARDSFRLAGVTDTQYF. DNA for the CDR3: TGCAGTGCTAGAGATTCCTTCCGACTAGCGGGAGTAACAGATACGCAGTATTTT.

The CDR3 protein is CASSHFQRGGTDTQYF. The CDR3 DNA reads TGTGCCAGCAGCCATTTCCAGCGGGGGGGCACAGATACGCAGTATTTT. V usage is TRBV6-5 and J usage is TRBJ2-3, with 9 bases fitting TRBD2. The V gene's germline CDR1 is MNHEY and CDR2 SVGAGI. Trimming at V came to 6 bases and at J to 1 base, leaving 8 bases not matched to a gene. CDR3 length: 16 residues.

This clonotype showed up just a few times. The chain recombines TRBV30 with TRBJ2-1, with D maybe TRBD2 (5 bases). The CDR3 is made up of 17 amino acids. The germline V gene encodes CDR1 GTSNPN and CDR2 SVGIG (reference sequence). With 2 bases removed from V and 2 bases from J, the gap between germline ends came to 19 bases. DNA for the CDR3: TGTGCCTGGAGTCCTCCCGAGGGTCTGCCGGCCTACAATGAGCAGTTCTTC. Translated, it gives CAWSPPEGLPAYNEQFF.